Presented here are 22 T cell receptor beta chains from one specimen sequenced in a study of blood T cell repertoires in COVID-19. This table comes from immunoSEQ multiplex PCR, and its TCRdb copy is limited to in-frame clones, with some not included. This sample has hundreds of thousands of clones, with more than 75% found just once. Sequenced input: peripheral blood. All receptors derive from a woman aged 30 to 39 who had recovered from COVID-19.

The chain carries TRBV27 and TRBJ2-1; 12 nucleotides agree with TRBD2. The junction had 3 bases not matched to a gene; V was cut back by 5 bases and J by 1 base. The CDR3 covers 16 residues. Germline loops: CDR1 MNHEY, CDR2 SMNVEV (reference sequence). CDR3 amino acids: CASSPGLAGSYNEQFF. In nucleotides, the CDR3 is TGTGCCAGCAGTCCCGGACTAGCGGGATCCTACAATGAGCAGTTCTTC.

This clone has a handful of counts. V gene TRBV10-3 combines with J gene TRBJ1-1; a possible D gene is TRBD1 (6 bases). V was shortened by 11 bases and J by 8 bases, with 27 bases between the two germline ends. This CDR3 region has 15 residues. From germline, CDR1 is ENHRY and CDR2 SYGVKD. The CDR3 spells CAARRNEMTGGEAFF. Here the CDR3 DNA reads TGTGCCGCCAGGAGAAACGAGATGACAGGTGGGGAAGCTTTCTTT.

V gene TRBV2 combines with J gene TRBJ1-2; 7 bases agree with TRBD1. The V segment lost 4 bases and the J segment 1 base; nucleotides outside the gene matches: 6. Germline V lookup: CDR1 SNHLY, CDR2 FYNNEI. This CDR3 spans 15 amino acids. As DNA, the CDR3 is TGTGCCAGCAGTGGGACAGGCGGAATTAACTATGGCTACACCTTC. Residues: CASSGTGGINYGYTF.

The chain has TRBV2 and TRBJ2-7, with TRBD1 as a possible D gene (5 bases). V dropped 6 bases and J dropped 1 base, with 16 bases sitting between them. The CDR3 has 15 residues. CDR1 is SNHLY and CDR2 is FYNNEI in the germline V gene. The CDR3 nucleotides read TGTGCCAGCAGCAGACAGCGACAAACTTCCTACGAGCAGTACTTC. Translating gives CASSRQRQTSYEQYF.

The rearrangement links TRBV19 to TRBJ1-5, with D unclear. Germline V lookup: CDR1 LNHDA, CDR2 SQIVND (reference sequence). Between the trimmed V and J ends, which lost 5 bases and 8 bases, there was a span of 16 bases. The length of the CDR3 is 14 residues. The CDR3 protein is CASSRPRWREPQHF. CDR3 in DNA: TGTGCCAGTAGTCGACCAAGGTGGCGGGAGCCCCAGCATTTT.

The chain uses TRBV5-4 and TRBJ1-1, with TRBD1 matching 12 bases. The trim removed 4 bases at V and 3 bases at J, leaving 7 bases unmatched. Per germline, CDR1 SGHNT and CDR2 YYREEE (reference sequence). The CDR3 runs to 16 residues. CDR3 nucleotides: TGTGCCAGCAGCCGAGGGACAGGGGGCATGTACACTGAAGCTTTCTTT. Translating gives CASSRGTGGMYTEAFF.

The chain combines TRBV19 with TRBJ2-6; D remains ambiguous. The CDR3 is 15 amino acids. CDR1 is LNHDA and CDR2 is SQIVND in the germline V gene (reference sequence). V gave up 3 bases and J gave up 2 bases, with 8 bases separating them. CDR3 sequence (DNA): TGTGCCAGTAGTATTTTGGCGGCTGGGGCCAACGTCCTGACTTTC. Translated: CASSILAAGANVLTF.

The gene calls are TRBV14 and TRBJ1-2, with TRBD1 matching 8 bases. V lost 2 bases and J lost 8; bases outside the gene matches: 4. This CDR3 spans 13 amino acids. Per germline, CDR1 SGHDN and CDR2 FVKESK. CDR3 bases: TGTGCCAGCAGCCAACAGGGGGCTCTCGGCTACACCTTC. It translates to CASSQQGALGYTF.

This chain connects TRBV5-1 to TRBJ2-2; 7 bases map to TRBD1. This CDR3 contains 13 residues. Losses at the gene ends were 5 bases for V and 6 bases for J; bases not matched to a gene: 4. Per the germline V gene, CDR1 is SGHRS and CDR2 is YFSETQ. Here the CDR3 reads CASSLQGAGELFF. DNA for the CDR3: TGCGCCAGCAGTTTGCAGGGGGCCGGGGAGCTGTTTTTT.

The chain carries TRBV11-2 and TRBJ2-1; 9 bases are shared with TRBD1. Germline assignment: CDR1 SGHAT and CDR2 FQNNGV. Germline trimming cut 6 bases from V and 5 bases from J; bases unmatched to any gene: 8. The CDR3 length is 15 residues. In DNA, the CDR3 is TGTGCCAGCAGAATTCCGGGACAGGGTAACAATGAGCAGTTCTTC. Translating it yields CASRIPGQGNNEQFF.

The chain has TRBV30 and TRBJ1-2; 10 bases are a match to TRBD1. Trimming removed 5 bases from V and 6 bases from J; junction bases left unmatched: 9. This CDR3 has 14 residues. In germline, CDR1 is GTSNPN, CDR2 SVGIG (reference sequence). The CDR3 region is CAWAGTGASDGYTF. CDR3 DNA sequence: TGTGCCTGGGCCGGGACAGGGGCGAGTGATGGCTACACCTTC.

The chain couples TRBV18 to TRBJ2-2; D perhaps matches TRBD2 (5 bases). Per germline, CDR1 KGHSH and CDR2 LQKENI. This CDR3 is built from 17 residues. The V and J ends lost 5 bases and 5 bases respectively, with 21 bases between them. CDR3 protein: CASSSDVRDRGTGELFF. Here the CDR3 DNA reads TGTGCCAGCTCATCGGACGTAAGAGATCGAGGGACCGGGGAGCTGTTTTTT.

The chain employs TRBV12-3 or TRBV12-4 and TRBJ1-1; no clear D. Trimming pared 5 bases from V and 1 base from J, leaving 5 bases between. CDR3 length: 12 residues. In DNA, the CDR3 is TGTGCCAGCAGTATCAGGAACACTGAAGCTTTCTTT. This codes for CASSIRNTEAFF.

The chain carries TRBV24-1 and TRBJ1-1; the D is unclear. CDR3 length equals 17 residues. Germline CDR1 and CDR2: KGHDR and SFDVKD. The V end was cut by 0 bases, the J end by 7 bases, with 20 bases between. This chain's CDR3 is CATSDLVAGRRVDEAFF. The CDR3, as DNA: TGTGCCACCAGTGATTTGGTGGCAGGCCGGAGGGTTGATGAAGCTTTCTTT.

J is TRBJ2-7 and V is TRBV7-8, with a possible D match to TRBD2 (5 bases). CDR3 length equals 17 residues. Trimming took 2 bases from V and 0 from J, leaving 17 bases between them. Germline CDR1 is SGHVS and CDR2 is FQNEAQ. The CDR3 DNA reads as TGTGCCAGCAGCTTAAACTTGGCGGGCCAAGACTCCTACGAGCAGTACTTC. Amino acid sequence: CASSLNLAGQDSYEQYF.

The genes are TRBV5-6 and TRBJ1-2, with 9 nucleotides matching TRBD1. Losses at the gene ends were 4 bases for V and 6 bases for J; bases not matched to a gene: 4. CDR1 and CDR2 (germline): SGHDT, YYEEEE. This CDR3 comprises 13 residues. The CDR3 protein is CASSQGQGDGYTF. CDR3 DNA: TGTGCCAGCAGCCAGGGACAGGGCGATGGCTACACCTTC.

V usage is TRBV2 and J usage is TRBJ1-2; D is unresolved. This CDR3 contains 13 residues. Per germline, CDR1 SNHLY and CDR2 FYNNEI. The V end was cut by 2 bases, the J end by 4 bases, with 8 bases between. CDR3 sequence (DNA): TGTGCCAGCAGTGAATGGGAGACCTATGGCTACACCTTC. Protein sequence: CASSEWETYGYTF. Full variable domain (missing parts from reference TRBV2 and TRBJ1-2): EPEVTQTPSHQVTQMGQEVILRCVPISNHLYFYWYRQILGQKVEFLVSFYNNEISEKSEIFDDQFSVERPDGSNFTLKIRSTKLEDSAMYFCASSEWETYGYTFGSGTRLTVV.

In DNA form, the CDR3 reads TGTGCCAGCAGCTCACAGGGGGCCCACGAGCAGTACTTC. It is translated as CASSSQGAHEQYF. The chain joins TRBV13 to TRBJ2-7; 9 bases fit TRBD1. Losses at the gene ends were 4 bases for V and 5 bases for J; bases not matched to a gene: 3. Germline V CDR1 and CDR2: PRHDT, FYEKMQ (reference sequence). The CDR3 contains 13 residues. The entire variable domain, with the rest obtained from reference TRBV13 and TRBJ2-7, is as follows: AAGVIQSPRHLIKEKRETATLKCYPIPRHDTVYWYQQGPGQDPQFLISFYEKMQSDKGSIPDRFSAQQFSDYHSELNMSSLELGDSALYFCASSSQGAHEQYFGPGTRLTVT.

This clone was seen only a few times. The chain has TRBV10-3 and TRBJ1-2; D is possibly TRBD1 (5 bases). In germline, CDR1 is ENHRY, CDR2 SYGVKD. This CDR3 contains 12 residues. V was pared by 6 bases and J by 8 bases, with 13 bases between. The CDR3: CAISQGLLGYTF. The CDR3, as DNA: TGTGCCATCAGCCAGGGACTATTGGGCTACACCTTC.

V and J are TRBV12-5 and TRBJ2-7; 8 bases are a match to TRBD1. The CDR3 runs 15 residues. V was pared by 1 base and J by 1 base, with 3 bases of the junction left unmatched. CDR1 is LGHNT and CDR2 is FRNRAP in the germline V gene. Here the CDR3 reads CASGLGYRGSYEQYF. DNA for the CDR3: TGTGCTAGTGGTTTGGGGTACAGGGGGTCCTACGAGCAGTACTTC.

The rearrangement links TRBV5-1 to TRBJ2-3; TRBD2 agrees at 10 bases. Looked up from germline, CDR1 is SGHRS and CDR2 is YFSETQ. V shed 4 bases and J 3 bases; nucleotides not matched to a gene: 8. The CDR3 runs 16 residues. The CDR3 DNA sequence: TGCGCCAGCAGCCCAGGGTCTAGCGGGAGTACAGATACGCAGTATTTT. It encodes CASSPGSSGSTDTQYF.

V is TRBV4-1 and J is TRBJ1-6; D not resolved. The germline CDR1 and CDR2 sequences are MGHRA and YSYEKL. Deletions cut 3 bases from V and 9 bases from J, with 12 bases between. The CDR3 extends over 14 amino acids. The CDR3 region has the DNA TGCGCCAGCAGCCAGATGGGAGCGGGTTCACCCCTCCACTTT. It yields the protein CASSQMGAGSPLHF.